This TCR beta chain was recovered during a study of blood T cell repertoires in COVID-19. Study at large: The samples span acute and convalescent COVID-19 from the United States, Italy and Spain. The cDNA or gDNA used as material had been derived from T cells, B-cell-depleted T cells, or PBMCs.

The CDR3 is 15 amino acids. Between the trimmed V and J ends, which lost 5 bases and 6 bases, there was a span of 20 bases. The germline CDR1 and CDR2 sequences are LNHNV and YYDKDF (reference sequence). Original methodology: Estimation of nucleated cell counts relied on the amplification of reference gene primers. Produced via immunoSEQ multiplex PCR; TCRdb's table is partial and in-frame only. V and J calls and clone size are as listed in that table; D and trimming were resolved from the DNA. The repertoire holds around 160,000 clones, with 85% to 90% as singletons. This rearrangement joins TRBV15 to TRBJ2-7, with no clear D. This receptor was taken from a human donor in a cohort sampled during active COVID-19. The sequencing sample was made of peripheral blood. The CDR3 here is CATSPRVPGSLEQYF. DNA for the CDR3: TGTGCCACCAGCCCACGAGTTCCGGGTTCTCTCGAGCAGTACTTC.